A single sample gave rise to the 12 T cell receptor beta chains below, sequenced in a study of post-analysis software for immune sequencing data. Unique molecular identifiers were built into the TCR beta cDNA libraries. TCRdb redid the calling of the PCR reads with MiXCR, one entry per CDR3 protein. The sample gives about 680,000 distinct CDR3 sequences, 55% to 60% of which show up once; 11% is in the top ten. Their target antigens are unknown. Study observations and caveats: In patients, TRBV5-6, TRBV5-1 and TRBV20-1 belonged to five TRBV segments found more frequently than in controls.

Sequenced: blood. The receptor set was obtained from a girl aged 2 to 10 with multiple sclerosis.

This chain connects TRBV10-3 to TRBJ1-1; 8 nucleotides line up with TRBD1. Germline lookup yields CDR1 ENHRY and CDR2 SYGVKD. There are 14 residues in the CDR3. Trimming took 9 bases from V and 0 from J; bases not matched to a gene: 6. CDR3 DNA: TGTGCCATATCTCAGGGGGCGTTGAACACTGAAGCTTTCTTT. It is translated as CAISQGALNTEAFF.

This chain links TRBV5-1 with TRBJ2-5; 7 positions agree with TRBD2. The CDR3 length is 13 residues. V gave up 4 bases and J gave up 5 bases; unmatched junction bases: 5. Germline CDR1 SGHRS, CDR2 YFSETQ. The CDR3 DNA reads TGCGCCAGCAGCCCCGGGGGGTCGGAGACCCAGTACTTC. It translates to CASSPGGSETQYF.

V is TRBV5-1 and J is TRBJ1-2; 10 bases fit TRBD1. The CDR3 has 18 residues. Germline V gives CDR1 SGHRS, CDR2 YFSETQ. Trimming removed 0 bases from V and 0 bases from J; junction bases left unmatched: 8. The CDR3 here is CASSLAPGQGSANYGYTF. Here the CDR3 DNA reads TGCGCCAGCAGCTTGGCGCCGGGACAGGGGTCGGCTAACTATGGCTACACCTTC.

This chain links TRBV5-6 with TRBJ2-7; 7 positions match TRBD1. CDR1 SGHDT and CDR2 YYEEEE come from the germline V gene. V trimming: 4 bases; J trimming: 0 bases; junction bases outside the gene matches: 10. The CDR3 consists of 16 residues. The CDR3 loop reads CASSHEGGLYSYEQYF. CDR3 DNA: TGTGCCAGCAGCCATGAAGGGGGCCTTTACTCCTACGAGCAGTACTTC.

The gene calls are TRBV4-1 and TRBJ2-3; D ambiguous. There are 18 residues in the CDR3. CDR1 and CDR2 from the germline V gene are MGHRA and YSYEKL. V was clipped by 0 bases and J by 2 bases, with 18 bases between them. CDR3 bases: TGCGCCAGCAGCCAAGAACCACCAACTACCCTGTCCACAGATACGCAGTATTTT. This encodes CASSQEPPTTLSTDTQYF.

The rearrangement joins TRBV7-2 to TRBJ1-1; 8 bases line up with TRBD1. V was clipped by 5 bases and J by 1 base; unmatched bases: 9. This CDR3 has 16 residues. Germline V gives CDR1 SGHTA, CDR2 FQGNSA. The CDR3 loop reads CASSPRTGRTNTEAFF. The CDR3 DNA reads as TGTGCCAGCAGCCCCCGGACAGGGCGAACGAACACTGAAGCTTTCTTT.

This clonotype occurred once. V is TRBV10-3 and J is TRBJ2-2; D uncertain. The CDR3 totals 11 residues. Germline V CDR1 and CDR2: ENHRY, SYGVKD. V gave up 4 bases and J gave up 4 bases, with 1 base separating them. CDR3 residues: CAISVTGELFF. The DNA of the CDR3 is TGTGCCATCAGTGTCACCGGGGAGCTGTTTTTT.

The chain carries TRBV19 and TRBJ2-1; D perhaps matches TRBD2 (5 bases). Germline V gene sequence: CDR1 LNHDA, CDR2 SQIVND (reference sequence). The V and J ends lost 5 bases and 10 bases respectively, with 12 bases between them. The CDR3 totals 12 residues. The CDR3 bases are TGTGCCAGTAGTTCTTCTCCGGGGGAGCAGTTCTTC. It yields the protein CASSSSPGEQFF.

The CDR3 sequence: CAWSASYEQYF. The CDR3 DNA sequence: TGTGCCTGGAGTGCATCTTACGAGCAGTACTTC. V and J are TRBV30 and TRBJ2-7, with D uncertain. Looked up from germline, CDR1 is GTSNPN and CDR2 is SVGIG (reference sequence). The V end lost 1 base, the J end lost 4 bases, and 5 bases lay between the germline ends. The CDR3 runs to 11 residues. The full variable domain, completed using reference TRBV30 and TRBJ2-7, is SQTIHQWPATLVQPVGSPLSLECTVEGTSNPNLYWYRQAAGRGLQLLFYSVGIGQISSEVPQNLSASRPQDRQFILSSKKLLLSDSGFYLCAWSASYEQYFGPGTRLTVT.

This clonotype has more than one count but fewer than ten. The V and J genes are TRBV10-1 and TRBJ1-1; D might be TRBD1 (5 bases). Germline values: CDR1 WNHNN, CDR2 SYGVQD (reference sequence). This CDR3 is built from 14 residues. Between the trimmed V and J ends, which lost 3 bases and 6 bases, there was a span of 14 bases. The CDR3 region has the DNA TGCGCCAGCAGTGAAATAGGCAGGGAAGCTGAAGCTTTCTTT. The encoded protein is CASSEIGREAEAFF.

The chain recombines TRBV5-5 with TRBJ2-1, with D hard to call. The CDR3 consists of 12 residues. Trimming left V 3 bases short and J 12 bases short, with 13 bases between. Germline V gene sequence: CDR1 SGHKS, CDR2 YYEKEE (reference sequence). The CDR3 region is CASSSRASWQFF. Written as DNA, the CDR3 is TGTGCCAGCAGCTCACGGGCCTCGTGGCAGTTCTTC.

For the CDR3, the DNA is TGTGCCATCAGTGGGAACAGGGGGCTCGACACTGAAGCTTTCTTT. Amino acids: CAISGNRGLDTEAFF. The chain carries TRBV10-3 and TRBJ1-1; 9 positions agree with TRBD1. Germline CDR1 is ENHRY and CDR2 is SYGVKD. This CDR3 contains 15 residues. J gave up 3 bases and V 4 bases, and 6 bases lay outside the gene matches.